The 15 T cell receptor beta chains below come from one sample, sequenced in a study of blood T cells in healthy people across ages. A second PCR, run for about 7 to 11 cycles, used a sample-barcoded 5' primer plus a J-beta primer mix. TCRdb processed the 5' RACE reads anew with MiXCR; each CDR3 protein has one entry. In the table there are some 1,800,000 distinct CDR3 sequences, 39% of which are singletons. Sequencing used blood. The receptors here all came from a human donor in good health.

This chain uses TRBV4-3 with TRBJ1-4; 8 bases fit TRBD1. V gave up 1 base and J gave up 7 bases; unmatched junction bases: 11. Germline V lookup: CDR1 LGHNA, CDR2 YSLEER. The CDR3 loop spans 17 amino acids. The CDR3 DNA reads as TGCGCCAGCAGCCAAGTTCGACAGGGGAGACGAGGTGAAAAACTGTTTTTT. Translating it yields CASSQVRQGRRGEKLFF.

Points on this clonotype: A single base separates this from a much larger clone, so it may be a read error. The chain combines TRBV10-3 with TRBJ2-1; a possible D gene is TRBD2 (5 bases). This CDR3 region has 18 residues. In germline, CDR1 is ENHRY, CDR2 SYGVKD. The CDR3 reads CATSESIGQRSRYNEQFF. The DNA of the CDR3 is TGTGCCACCAGTGAGTCCATAGGCCAGCGGAGCAGATACAATGAGCAGTTCTTC.

This clonotype occurred a few times. The V and J genes are TRBV15 and TRBJ2-5, with unresolved D. CDR3 length: 16 residues. The V and J ends lost 0 bases and 5 bases respectively, with 16 bases between them. The V gene's germline CDR1 is LNHNV and CDR2 YYDKDF (reference sequence). The DNA for the CDR3 is TGTGCCACCAGCAGAGATGGGTTTATGGGGAAGGAGACCCAGTACTTC. This encodes CATSRDGFMGKETQYF.

This clonotype showed up just a few times. J is TRBJ2-4 and V is TRBV20-1, with a tentative D call TRBD1 (6 bases). The J call may be in error: the DNA end matches TRBJ2-7 better. The CDR3 extends over 12 amino acids. CDR1 and CDR2 (germline): DFQATT, SNEGSKA (reference sequence). CDR3 sequence reads: CSARGGLNEQYF. The DNA for the CDR3 is TGCAGTGCTAGAGGGGGGCTGAACGAGCAGTACTTC.

A few counts support this clonotype. This chain uses TRBV12-5 with TRBJ2-1; D possibly corresponds to TRBD1 (6 bases). CDR1 and CDR2 from the germline V gene are LGHNT and FRNRAP. The V end was cut by 1 base, the J end by 7 bases, with 8 bases between. The CDR3 has 13 residues. The chain's CDR3 is CASGLAGVNEQFF. For the CDR3, the DNA is TGTGCTAGTGGTTTGGCAGGGGTGAATGAGCAGTTCTTC.

This clonotype was seen only a few times. This chain links TRBV28 with TRBJ1-5; no reliable D call. The V gene lost 6 bases and the J gene lost 7 bases, with 16 bases spanning the gap. The germline CDR1 and CDR2 sequences are MDHEN and SYDVKM. The CDR3 loop spans 14 amino acids. CDR3 sequence: CASSAAGKEQPQHF. In nucleotides, the CDR3 is TGTGCCAGCAGCGCCGCGGGGAAAGAGCAGCCCCAGCATTTT.

V usage is TRBV28 and J usage is TRBJ2-5; 9 nucleotides match TRBD1. The CDR3 is 16 residues long. In germline, CDR1 is MDHEN, CDR2 SYDVKM. Trimming cost V 7 bases and J 1 base; bases outside gene matches: 10. The CDR3: CASTNPGTGLQETQYF. DNA for the CDR3: TGTGCCAGCACCAATCCCGGGACAGGGCTCCAAGAGACCCAGTACTTC.

The V and J genes are TRBV5-1 and TRBJ1-2; D might be TRBD1 (5 bases). Germline V lookup: CDR1 SGHRS, CDR2 YFSETQ. Trimming pared 3 bases from V and 8 bases from J, leaving 20 bases between. This CDR3 has 15 residues. This chain's CDR3 is CASSSSVGDGVGYTF. The CDR3 DNA is TGCGCCAGCAGCTCATCGGTAGGGGACGGAGTGGGCTACACCTTC.

This clonotype has a handful of counts. The CDR3 is CASSDRTGGYEQYF. CDR3 bases: TGTGCCAGTAGCGACAGGACAGGGGGTTACGAGCAGTACTTC. The chain uses TRBV11-3 and TRBJ2-7; 10 bases are shared with TRBD1. V was clipped by 9 bases and J by 4 bases; unmatched bases: 9. The germline V gene encodes CDR1 SGHNT and CDR2 YENEEA. The CDR3 contains 14 residues.

The chain combines TRBV7-2 with TRBJ2-7; 10 nucleotides align to TRBD2. In germline, CDR1 is SGHTA, CDR2 FQGNSA. V lost 3 bases to trimming and J lost 4 bases; unmatched junction nucleotides: 6. The CDR3 contains 15 residues. In nucleotides, the CDR3 is TGTGCCAGCAGCTTCTCAGCGGGGGGGCTGTACGAGCAGTACTTC. This encodes CASSFSAGGLYEQYF. Drawing the rest from reference TRBV7-2 and TRBJ2-7, the complete variable domain is GAGVSQSPSNKVTEKGKDVELRCDPISGHTALYWYRQSLGQGLEFLIYFQGNSAPDKSGLPSDRFSAERTGGSVSTLTIQRTQQEDSAVYLCASSFSAGGLYEQYFGPGTRLTVT.

The CDR3 here is CASSQLGGSSYNEQYF. CDR3 coding DNA: TGTGCCAGCAGCCAACTTGGCGGGAGCTCCTACAATGAGCAGTACTTC. The chain joins TRBV14 to TRBJ2-1; TRBD2 matches 7 bases. Judging by the DNA end, TRBJ2-7 fits better; the J call may be wrong. The germline CDR1 and CDR2 sequences are SGHDN and FVKESK. The CDR3 sequence is 16 residues long.

The chain combines TRBV6-6 with TRBJ1-1; D is undetermined. CDR1 and CDR2 from the germline V gene are MNHNY and SVGAGI (reference sequence). CDR3 size: 14 residues. Trimming stripped 0 bases from V and 2 bases from J, with 7 bases between. CDR3 DNA sequence: TGTGCCAGCAGTTACTCTCTCGGAAACACTGAAGCTTTCTTT. Residues: CASSYSLGNTEAFF.

This clonotype has only a few counts. The chain employs TRBV5-1 and TRBJ2-3; 8 positions agree with TRBD1. The germline gives CDR1 SGHRS, CDR2 YFSETQ. V shed 4 bases and J 2 bases; nucleotides not matched to a gene: 3. The CDR3 contains 14 residues. CDR3 residues: CASSRGQVTDTQYF. The CDR3 coding sequence is TGCGCCAGCAGCCGGGGACAGGTCACAGATACGCAGTATTTT.

The chain combines TRBV3-1 with TRBJ2-5; tentatively, D is TRBD1 (6 bases). Germline values: CDR1 LGHDT, CDR2 YNNKEL (reference sequence). This CDR3 is built from 15 residues. V lost 3 bases and J 3 bases, leaving 14 bases between the germline ends. The CDR3 loop reads CASSHRETGKETQYF. DNA of the CDR3: TGTGCCAGCAGCCATAGGGAGACAGGCAAAGAGACCCAGTACTTC.

The V call is TRBV7-2, the J call TRBJ1-2; 9 bases map to TRBD1. CDR3 length: 16 amino acids. The V segment lost 5 bases and the J segment 6 bases; nucleotides outside the gene matches: 13. Germline values: CDR1 SGHTA, CDR2 FQGNSA. CDR3 in amino acids: CASSLTGTGNHNGYTF. For the CDR3, the DNA is TGTGCCAGCAGCCTCACCGGGACAGGGAATCATAATGGCTACACCTTC. Looking up the rest from reference TRBV7-2 and TRBJ1-2 gives the full variable domain: GAGVSQSPSNKVTEKGKDVELRCDPISGHTALYWYRQSLGQGLEFLIYFQGNSAPDKSGLPSDRFSAERTGGSVSTLTIQRTQQEDSAVYLCASSLTGTGNHNGYTFGSGTRLTVV.